These 32 T cell receptor beta chains were sequenced from one sample in a study of monozygotic twins with cystic fibrosis. The protocol was immunoSEQ multiplex PCR, while the TCRdb copy is restricted to in-frame clones and leaves out a portion. The sample holds about 30,000 clones, approximately 86% seen once. Specimen: blood. These receptors were collected from a girl aged 2-9 years with cystic fibrosis.

The chain links TRBV9 to TRBJ2-7; D uncertain. The germline gives CDR1 SGDLS, CDR2 YYNGEE. Deletions cut 4 bases from V and 0 bases from J, with 11 bases between. The CDR3 spans 14 residues. CDR3 sequence reads: CASSIGFLSYEQYF. The CDR3 DNA is TGTGCCAGCAGCATAGGTTTCCTCTCCTACGAGCAGTACTTC.

The V call is TRBV2, the J call TRBJ1-4; tentatively, D is TRBD1 (6 bases). V lost 7 bases and J 12 bases, leaving 21 bases between the germline ends. This CDR3 has 14 amino acids. The V gene's germline CDR1 is SNHLY and CDR2 FYNNEI. The CDR3 bases are TGTGCCAGCACTCCCGACAGGACACCAAGGGAACTGTTTTTT. Protein sequence: CASTPDRTPRELFF.

The chain is built from TRBV30 and TRBJ2-5, with D uncertain. The DNA matches TRBJ2-7 better at its end, which makes the J call doubtful. This CDR3 has 12 residues. Germline V gene sequence: CDR1 GTSNPN, CDR2 SVGIG (reference sequence). CDR3 sequence: CAWSNKAYEQYF. The CDR3 DNA reads TGTGCCTGGAGTAATAAAGCCTACGAGCAGTACTTC.

The rearrangement uses TRBV10-3 and TRBJ2-7, with 12 bases fitting TRBD2. Germline V gene data show CDR1 as ENHRY and CDR2 as SYGVKD. V lost 2 bases, J lost 1 base, and 12 bases stayed unmatched. There are 19 residues in the CDR3. DNA for the CDR3: TGTGCCATCAGTGAGGGGGGAACTAGCGGGAGGTTGGTTTCCTACGAGCAGTACTTC. It translates to CAISEGGTSGRLVSYEQYF.

This clone has just one count. The chain has TRBV28 and TRBJ1-3; TRBD1 agrees at 8 bases. V lost 7 bases and J lost 2; bases outside the gene matches: 7. Looked up from germline, CDR1 is MDHEN and CDR2 is SYDVKM. This CDR3 spans 15 amino acids. For the CDR3, the DNA is TGTGCCAGCAACGACAGGGGCCCACCTGGAAACACCATATATTTT. It is translated as CASNDRGPPGNTIYF. The full variable domain, with the rest looked up from reference TRBV28 and TRBJ1-3, is DVKVTQSSRYLVKRTGEKVFLECVQDMDHENMFWYRQDPGLGLRLIYFSYDVKMKEKGDIPEGYSVSREKKERFSLILESASTNQTSMYLCASNDRGPPGNTIYFGEGSWLTVV.

This rearrangement joins TRBV20-1 to TRBJ1-1; no clear D. Germline lookup yields CDR1 DFQATT and CDR2 SNEGSKA (reference sequence). V was shortened by 2 bases and J by 4 bases, with 5 bases between the two germline ends. The CDR3 contains 11 residues. This chain's CDR3 is CSARLRTEAFF. The CDR3 nucleotides read TGCAGTGCTAGACTACGCACTGAAGCTTTCTTT.

The genes are TRBV9 and TRBJ2-5; 9 positions agree with TRBD2. The CDR3 consists of 14 residues. Trimming cost V 3 bases and J 5 bases; bases outside gene matches: 5. CDR1 and CDR2 from the germline V gene are SGDLS and YYNGEE. CDR3 coding DNA: TGTGCCAGCAGCGCGACTAGCGGCTGGGAGACCCAGTACTTC. Encoded protein: CASSATSGWETQYF.

The chain is built from TRBV29-1 and TRBJ2-1, with D possibly being TRBD2 (6 bases). The CDR3 loop spans 13 amino acids. The V gene's germline CDR1 is SQVTM and CDR2 ANQGSEA. With 4 bases removed from V and 5 bases from J, the gap between germline ends came to 12 bases. Written as DNA, the CDR3 is TGCAGCGTTGGACTAGTCAACCACAATGAGCAGTTCTTC. It translates to CSVGLVNHNEQFF.

The rearrangement joins TRBV6-5 to TRBJ1-1; D may be TRBD1 (6 bases). Per the germline V gene, CDR1 is MNHEY and CDR2 is SVGAGI. The V end lost 1 base, the J end lost 3 bases, and 15 bases lay between the germline ends. CDR3 length: 16 amino acids. The CDR3 is CASSYLSPGDDTEAFF. The CDR3 DNA reads TGTGCCAGCAGTTACTTGAGCCCAGGGGACGACACTGAAGCTTTCTTT.

The chain employs TRBV5-1 and TRBJ1-5, with 7 bases lining up with TRBD1. Looked up from germline, CDR1 is SGHRS and CDR2 is YFSETQ. V was clipped by 5 bases and J by 3 bases; unmatched bases: 8. CDR3 length: 15 amino acids. The CDR3 DNA follows: TGCGCCAGCAGGTACGGGACAGAGTTCAATCAGCCCCAGCATTTT. Protein: CASRYGTEFNQPQHF.

The V gene is TRBV6-1, the J gene TRBJ2-7; a weak D match, TRBD1 (6 bases). The CDR3 has 17 amino acids. Per germline, CDR1 MNHNS and CDR2 SASEGT. V dropped 3 bases and J dropped 2 bases, with 20 bases sitting between them. The CDR3 nucleotides read TGTGCCAGCAGTGAGGGAAGACTCAGGGGTCTGGCCTACGAGCAGTACTTC. It yields the protein CASSEGRLRGLAYEQYF.

This chain connects TRBV4-1 to TRBJ1-2, with D maybe TRBD1 (6 bases). CDR1 is MGHRA, CDR2 YSYEKL, per germline. This CDR3 has 17 amino acids. V lost 3 bases, J lost 6 bases, and 23 bases lay in between. CDR3 coding DNA: TGCGCCAGCAGCCAGTCACCCGGGACAACGATCATTCATGGCTACACCTTC. This encodes CASSQSPGTTIIHGYTF.

This clone is a singleton in its sample. The V gene is TRBV4-1, the J gene TRBJ2-1; TRBD2 matches 11 bases. Losses at the gene ends were 2 bases for V and 4 bases for J; bases not matched to a gene: 13. Germline V gene data show CDR1 as MGHRA and CDR2 as YSYEKL. The CDR3 consists of 19 residues. The CDR3 region is CASSQPRIAGGPSYNEQFF. As DNA, the CDR3 is TGCGCCAGCAGCCAACCTCGAATAGCGGGAGGGCCTTCTTACAATGAGCAGTTCTTC.

This chain links TRBV18 with TRBJ1-4; D gene unclear. Germline V gives CDR1 KGHSH, CDR2 LQKENI. Trimming shortened V by 3 bases and J by 7 bases, and 12 bases separated the two germline ends. The CDR3 totals 14 residues. The CDR3 protein is CASSPPDVREKLFF. The CDR3 coding sequence is TGTGCCAGCTCACCTCCTGACGTCCGTGAAAAACTGTTTTTT.

This clone was counted a single time. CDR3 region: CASGSSYEQYF. The CDR3 bases are TGTGCCAGCGGGAGCTCCTACGAGCAGTACTTC. V and J are TRBV7-9 and TRBJ2-7, with D perhaps TRBD2 (5 bases). This CDR3 is 11 amino acids long. CDR1 is SEHNR, CDR2 FQNEAQ, per germline (reference sequence). The V end was cut by 8 bases, the J end by 0 bases, with 5 bases between.

This clone has a handful of counts. The chain joins TRBV28 to TRBJ2-1; D gene ambiguous. CDR3 length: 15 amino acids. From germline, CDR1 is MDHEN and CDR2 SYDVKM. The V end was cut by 6 bases, the J end by 7 bases, with 19 bases between. The CDR3, as DNA: TGTGCCAGCAGATCCCTTGCGACGTCGGATAATGAGCAGTTCTTC. Its protein is CASRSLATSDNEQFF.

The rearrangement links TRBV27 to TRBJ2-1; 16 nucleotides align to TRBD2. In germline, CDR1 is MNHEY, CDR2 SMNVEV (reference sequence). Trimming took 5 bases from V and 3 from J; bases not matched to a gene: 4. This CDR3 region has 17 residues. The CDR3 protein is CASSKGTSGRVYNEQFF. The CDR3 DNA reads as TGTGCCAGCAGTAAGGGGACTAGCGGGAGGGTCTACAATGAGCAGTTCTTC.

The rearrangement links TRBV6-5 to TRBJ2-7; D remains unclear. The V and J ends lost 5 bases and 2 bases respectively, with 16 bases between them. The CDR3 runs to 15 residues. Germline V CDR1 and CDR2: MNHEY, SVGAGI. The CDR3 region is CASSQQGTRPYEQYF. CDR3 DNA sequence: TGTGCCAGCAGTCAACAAGGCACCCGGCCCTACGAGCAGTACTTC.

The rearrangement uses TRBV4-1 and TRBJ2-4; D unresolved. Germline assignment: CDR1 MGHRA and CDR2 YSYEKL. Trimming stripped 4 bases from V and 0 bases from J, with 16 bases between. The CDR3 has 17 residues. The CDR3 DNA is TGCGCCAGCAGCCCAGTGAAACTGGATATAGCCAAAAACATTCAGTACTTC. Protein product: CASSPVKLDIAKNIQYF.

J is TRBJ2-7 and V is TRBV19, with TRBD2 identical over 8 bases. V was clipped by 8 bases and J by 3 bases; unmatched bases: 6. The CDR3 length is 13 residues. Germline V gene lookup returns CDR1 LNHDA and CDR2 SQIVND (reference sequence). The CDR3 nucleotides read TGTGCCAGTTCAGCGGGAGCCGTCTACGAGCAGTACTTC. Translating gives CASSAGAVYEQYF. Filled out from reference TRBV19 and TRBJ2-7, the complete variable domain reads DGGITQSPKYLFRKEGQNVTLSCEQNLNHDAMYWYRQDPGQGLRLIYYSQIVNDFQKGDIAEGYSVSREKKESFPLTVTSAQKNPTAFYLCASSAGAVYEQYFGPGTRLTVT.

This chain joins TRBV4-1 and TRBJ1-5; D remains unclear. Trimming removed 0 bases from V and 0 bases from J, with 6 bases in between. Germline CDR1 and CDR2: MGHRA and YSYEKL. This CDR3 has 15 residues. CDR3 protein: CASSQEGYSNQPQHF. The CDR3 coding sequence is TGCGCCAGCAGCCAAGAAGGGTATAGCAATCAGCCCCAGCATTTT.

This clone occurred once. The chain combines TRBV6-1 with TRBJ1-2; TRBD1 is a possible D gene (5 bases). Germline assignment: CDR1 MNHNS and CDR2 SASEGT. This CDR3 spans 13 amino acids. Trimming pared 3 bases from V and 8 bases from J, leaving 13 bases between. The CDR3 sequence: CASSEGVGEGYTF. The DNA for the CDR3 is TGTGCCAGCAGTGAGGGGGTCGGGGAAGGCTACACCTTC.

This clone has only one observation. The V call is TRBV6-1, the J call TRBJ2-3; 7 bases match TRBD1. J gave up 2 bases and V 10 bases, and 12 bases lay outside the gene matches. Germline CDR1 reads MNHNS; CDR2 reads SASEGT. The CDR3 has 15 residues. DNA for the CDR3: TGTGCCACCACTCTAGAGACAGGGTCCACAGATACGCAGTATTTT. This translates into CATTLETGSTDTQYF.

The chain uses TRBV2 and TRBJ1-1; weak D call: TRBD1 (5 bases). Germline assignment: CDR1 SNHLY and CDR2 FYNNEI. V lost 4 bases and J lost 5, with 17 bases in between. The CDR3 spans 15 residues. The CDR3 is CASSAEGLGKTEAFF. DNA for the CDR3: TGTGCCAGCAGTGCCGAGGGACTGGGAAAGACTGAAGCTTTCTTT.

The V gene is TRBV12-5, the J gene TRBJ2-7; the D gene is possibly TRBD1 (6 bases). Germline CDR1 reads LGHNT; CDR2 reads FRNRAP. V lost 8 bases to trimming and J lost 5 bases, with 13 bases between them. The CDR3 is made up of 12 amino acids. CDR3 nucleotides: TGTGCTAGTTATCCCTGGACAGACGAGCAGTACTTC. The encoded protein is CASYPWTDEQYF.

This chain uses TRBV27 with TRBJ1-1; 9 bases fit TRBD1. The germline V gene has CDR1 MNHEY and CDR2 SMNVEV (reference sequence). This CDR3 contains 16 residues. The V segment lost 4 bases and the J segment 12 bases; nucleotides outside the gene matches: 18. CDR3 amino acids: CASSSQTRTGEKGPFF. The CDR3 DNA is TGTGCCAGCAGTTCTCAGACCCGGACAGGGGAGAAAGGGCCTTTCTTT.

The chain has TRBV30 and TRBJ2-7, with 7 bases aligning to TRBD1. The CDR3 extends over 14 amino acids. Germline assignment: CDR1 GTSNPN and CDR2 SVGIG (reference sequence). Trimming cost V 4 bases and J 3 bases; bases outside gene matches: 9. In nucleotides, the CDR3 is TGTGCCTGGACCGGGACAGCCTTAAACTACGAGCAGTACTTC. This codes for CAWTGTALNYEQYF. The full variable domain, its missing parts supplied by reference TRBV30 and TRBJ2-7, is SQTIHQWPATLVQPVGSPLSLECTVEGTSNPNLYWYRQAAGRGLQLLFYSVGIGQISSEVPQNLSASRPQDRQFILSSKKLLLSDSGFYLCAWTGTALNYEQYFGPGTRLTVT.

The rearrangement uses TRBV6-6 and TRBJ2-1; TRBD2 aligns across 8 bases. This CDR3 spans 16 amino acids. V lost 2 bases, J lost 10 bases, and 13 bases stayed unmatched. CDR1 is MNHNY and CDR2 is SVGAGI in the germline V gene (reference sequence). CDR3 sequence: CASSYRGLVLTNEQFF. In DNA, the CDR3 is TGTGCCAGCAGTTACCGGGGACTAGTTCTGACCAACGAGCAGTTCTTC.

The chain employs TRBV19 and TRBJ2-7; D may match TRBD1 or TRBD2 (5 bases each). Trimming left V 5 bases short and J 4 bases short, with 15 bases between. Germline-derived CDR1 and CDR2 are LNHDA and SQIVND (reference sequence). The CDR3 spans 14 residues. CDR3 amino acids: CASSPGTGQYEQYF. CDR3 bases: TGTGCCAGTAGTCCCGGGACGGGGCAGTACGAGCAGTACTTC. Together with reference TRBV19 and TRBJ2-7, the CDR3 gives the full variable domain: DGGITQSPKYLFRKEGQNVTLSCEQNLNHDAMYWYRQDPGQGLRLIYYSQIVNDFQKGDIAEGYSVSREKKESFPLTVTSAQKNPTAFYLCASSPGTGQYEQYFGPGTRLTVT.

The chain combines TRBV28 with TRBJ2-7, with 7 bases matching TRBD2. Germline CDR1 and CDR2: MDHEN and SYDVKM. The CDR3 is 18 amino acids. Trimming took 1 base from V and 0 from J; bases not matched to a gene: 12. The CDR3 protein is CASSLSPSGIKSSYEQYF. In nucleotides, the CDR3 is TGTGCCAGCAGTTTATCTCCCAGCGGGATTAAGAGCTCCTACGAGCAGTACTTC.

The chain recombines TRBV5-1 with TRBJ2-7; D tentatively fits TRBD1 or TRBD2 (5 bases each). The germline CDR1 and CDR2 sequences are SGHRS and YFSETQ. Trimming took 7 bases from V and 6 from J, leaving 17 bases between them. The CDR3 has 13 residues. The CDR3 spells CASRGRESSEQYF. CDR3 bases: TGCGCCAGCCGGGGCAGGGAATCTTCCGAGCAGTACTTC.

The gene calls are TRBV19 and TRBJ1-5; D might be TRBD1 (6 bases). This CDR3 contains 12 residues. Germline CDR1 LNHDA, CDR2 SQIVND (reference sequence). The V end was cut by 9 bases, the J end by 7 bases, with 13 bases between. CDR3 loop: CASDRGGQPQHF. The CDR3 nucleotides are TGTGCCAGCGACCGAGGGGGGCAGCCCCAGCATTTT.